Below, 30 T cell receptor beta chains from the same sample are listed, as sequenced in a study of shared clonotypes between healthy human individuals. The method was immunoSEQ multiplex PCR; TCRdb's version includes in-frame clones alone and lacks a portion of them. Counted here are some 2.1 million clones, approximately 95% occurring once; the ten biggest clones make up 0.13%. What was sequenced was naive CD4+ T cells sorted from blood. Subset of the sample: CD45RA+ positively selected. Every receptor here comes from a man aged 18-30 years in good health.

This chain's CDR3 is CASSYRTGPLVSDGYTF. The CDR3 DNA is TGTGCCAGCAGCTACCGGACAGGGCCGCTTGTTAGCGATGGCTACACCTTC. This chain connects TRBV7-3 to TRBJ1-2; 8 nucleotides agree with TRBD1. With 4 bases clipped from V and 6 bases from J, the junction kept 16 bases outside the gene matches. The CDR3 totals 17 residues. Germline-derived CDR1 and CDR2 are SGHTA and FQGTGA.

The J gene is TRBJ1-1, the V gene TRBV30, with a tentative D call TRBD1 (5 bases). Trimming took off 0 bases at V and 7 bases at J, with 15 bases between the two ends. Germline loops: CDR1 GTSNPN, CDR2 SVGIG (reference sequence). The CDR3 has 14 amino acids. CDR3: CAWSVRGVAVEAFF. CDR3 bases: TGTGCCTGGAGTGTAAGGGGAGTGGCAGTTGAAGCTTTCTTT.

In its sample, this clone was seen once. This chain joins TRBV6-6 and TRBJ2-3; TRBD2 matches 9 bases. V lost 7 bases to trimming and J lost 3 bases; unmatched junction nucleotides: 5. CDR3 size: 14 residues. Germline CDR1 MNHNY, CDR2 SVGAGI (reference sequence). This chain's CDR3 is CASILSGGTDTQYF. The CDR3 bases are TGTGCCAGCATATTAAGCGGGGGGACAGATACGCAGTATTTT.

The chain uses TRBV7-2 and TRBJ2-1; maybe TRBD1 (6 bases). V was trimmed by 2 bases and J by 8 bases, leaving 16 bases between them. From germline, CDR1 is SGHTA and CDR2 FQGNSA. CDR3 length: 15 residues. DNA of the CDR3: TGTGCCAGCAGCTTAAGCACAGGGCTGGGTGATGAGCAGTTCTTC. This translates into CASSLSTGLGDEQFF.

CDR3 sequence (DNA): TGTGCCAGCAGTTTATCAGGGGGCTTCGGCAATCAGCCCCAGCATTTT. Amino acid sequence: CASSLSGGFGNQPQHF. The chain has TRBV27 and TRBJ1-5, with TRBD1 identical over 7 bases. Looked up from germline, CDR1 is MNHEY and CDR2 is SMNVEV (reference sequence). With 0 bases clipped from V and 2 bases from J, the junction kept 4 bases outside the gene matches. The CDR3 covers 16 residues.

This rearrangement joins TRBV4-1 to TRBJ1-2; D ambiguous. Trimming pared 3 bases from V and 6 bases from J, leaving 32 bases between. The CDR3 is 20 residues long. Germline CDR1 reads MGHRA; CDR2 reads YSYEKL. CDR3 bases: TGCGCCAGCAGCCATCTAGTGATCGAAGATCTAGCCAAAGGCGACGATGGCTACACCTTC. Protein: CASSHLVIEDLAKGDDGYTF.

This clone was counted at least ten times. The chain has TRBV5-4 and TRBJ1-4, with 10 bases fitting TRBD1. The CDR3 has 15 amino acids. From germline, CDR1 is SGHNT and CDR2 YYREEE (reference sequence). Trimming took 0 bases from V and 5 from J; bases not matched to a gene: 1. The CDR3 nucleotides read TGTGCCAGCAGCTTGGTGGGACAGGGGAATGAAAAACTGTTTTTT. Its protein product is CASSLVGQGNEKLFF. Together with reference TRBV5-4 and TRBJ1-4, the CDR3 gives the full variable domain: ETGVTQSPTHLIKTRGQQVTLRCSSQSGHNTVSWYQQALGQGPQFIFQYYREEENGRGNFPPRFSGLQFPNYSSELNVNALELDDSALYLCASSLVGQGNEKLFFGSGTQLSVL.

J is TRBJ2-3 and V is TRBV11-2, with 7 bases that match TRBD2. V shed 6 bases and J 4 bases; nucleotides not matched to a gene: 10. The CDR3 has 15 residues. Germline CDR1 reads SGHAT; CDR2 reads FQNNGV. The CDR3 is CASSSRTRESDTQYF. The CDR3 nucleotides read TGTGCCAGCAGTTCCAGGACGCGGGAGTCAGATACGCAGTATTTT.

A word on this clone: This sample also contains other DNA sequences that code for the same CDR3. The V gene is TRBV6-1, the J gene TRBJ1-2; D ambiguous. Trimming stripped 1 base from V and 4 bases from J, with 7 bases between. The CDR3 totals 13 residues. Germline CDR1 MNHNS, CDR2 SASEGT. The CDR3 nucleotides read TGTGCCAGCAGTGAAGTGGGTAGCTATGGCTACACCTTC. Translating it yields CASSEVGSYGYTF.

The V and J genes are TRBV5-1 and TRBJ1-5; tentatively, D is TRBD1 (6 bases). CDR1 is SGHRS and CDR2 is YFSETQ in the germline V gene. Trimming left V 4 bases short and J 4 bases short, with 15 bases between. The CDR3 is 15 amino acids. The CDR3 here is CASSRTTGENQPQHF. CDR3 in DNA: TGCGCCAGCAGCCGGACGACAGGAGAGAATCAGCCCCAGCATTTT.

The chain has TRBV30 and TRBJ2-5, with 7 positions matching TRBD1. Germline CDR1 is GTSNPN and CDR2 is SVGIG (reference sequence). Trimming cost V 3 bases and J 2 bases; bases outside gene matches: 3. The CDR3 consists of 13 residues. CDR3 loop: CAWSQGQQETQYF. The DNA for the CDR3 is TGTGCCTGGAGCCAGGGACAGCAAGAGACCCAGTACTTC.

Here the CDR3 reads CASSSGQRGAENIQYF. In nucleotides, the CDR3 is TGTGCCAGCAGTTCTGGGCAAAGAGGGGCGGAAAACATTCAGTACTTC. The rearrangement joins TRBV27 to TRBJ2-4, with D perhaps being TRBD1 or TRBD2 (5 bases each). In germline, CDR1 is MNHEY, CDR2 SMNVEV (reference sequence). There are 16 residues in the CDR3. Trimming pared 4 bases from V and 5 bases from J, leaving 18 bases between.

The J gene is TRBJ2-7, the V gene TRBV7-9; D tentatively reads TRBD1 or TRBD2 (5 bases each). V dropped 5 bases and J dropped 0 bases, with 14 bases sitting between them. In germline, CDR1 is SEHNR, CDR2 FQNEAQ (reference sequence). The CDR3 loop spans 15 amino acids. CDR3 in amino acids: CASSPSGRNSYEQYF. The CDR3 DNA reads TGTGCCAGCAGCCCTTCGGGACGGAACTCCTACGAGCAGTACTTC.

The rearrangement links TRBV10-3 to TRBJ2-2; TRBD1 or TRBD2 may be the D gene (5 bases each). The V end lost 10 bases, the J end lost 6 bases, and 12 bases lay between the germline ends. The germline CDR1 and CDR2 sequences are ENHRY and SYGVKD. This CDR3 region has 12 residues. This chain's CDR3 is CASHLGAGELFF. CDR3 DNA: TGTGCCAGCCATTTGGGGGCCGGGGAGCTGTTTTTT.

The chain couples TRBV19 to TRBJ2-7; the D gene is possibly TRBD1 (5 bases). V lost 7 bases to trimming and J lost 6 bases, with 22 bases between them. Germline V CDR1 and CDR2: LNHDA, SQIVND (reference sequence). CDR3 length equals 15 residues. The DNA for the CDR3 is TGTGCCAGTACCTCCCAGGCAGGGTTATTATCCGAGCAGTACTTC. It encodes CASTSQAGLLSEQYF.

The chain uses TRBV18 and TRBJ2-5; D unclear. Trimming removed 3 bases from V and 2 bases from J, with 7 bases in between. The CDR3 is 13 amino acids. The germline V gene encodes CDR1 KGHSH and CDR2 LQKENI. Written as DNA, the CDR3 is TGTGCCAGCTCACCGGGTTGGCAAGAGACCCAGTACTTC. Its protein product is CASSPGWQETQYF.

The rearrangement uses TRBV10-1 and TRBJ1-2; TRBD1 agrees at 9 bases. J lost 4 bases, V lost 6 bases, and 6 bases had no gene match. Germline V gene sequence: CDR1 WNHNN, CDR2 SYGVQD (reference sequence). The CDR3 has 14 residues. Here the CDR3 reads CASSGWDRVYGYTF. The CDR3 bases are TGCGCCAGCAGCGGTTGGGACAGGGTCTATGGCTACACCTTC.

This rearrangement joins TRBV10-1 to TRBJ1-1; TRBD1 might be the D (6 bases). CDR1 is WNHNN, CDR2 SYGVQD, per germline (reference sequence). V was pared by 3 bases and J by 5 bases, with 10 bases between. The CDR3 spans 13 residues. The CDR3 spells CASSDGGGTEAFF. The CDR3 region has the DNA TGCGCCAGCAGTGATGGAGGGGGGACTGAAGCTTTCTTT.

V gene TRBV6-5 combines with J gene TRBJ1-2; the D is unclear. V lost 6 bases and J lost 4, with 15 bases in between. This CDR3 is 14 amino acids long. Germline V gene sequence: CDR1 MNHEY, CDR2 SVGAGI. This CDR3 is CASRRSVQLYGYTF. DNA for the CDR3: TGTGCCAGCAGGAGGTCGGTACAGCTCTATGGCTACACCTTC.

V usage is TRBV9 and J usage is TRBJ2-4, with D perhaps given as TRBD1 or TRBD2 (5 bases each). V shed 0 bases and J shed 0 bases, with 7 bases lying between them. CDR1 is SGDLS and CDR2 is YYNGEE in the germline V gene. The CDR3 runs 15 residues. The CDR3 DNA reads as TGTGCCAGCAGCGTAGAGGGGAGAGCCAAAAACATTCAGTACTTC. This translates into CASSVEGRAKNIQYF.

V gene TRBV5-1 combines with J gene TRBJ2-3; D uncertain. The CDR3 sequence is 13 residues long. V was cut by 3 bases and J by 6 bases, with 11 bases left in between. CDR1 SGHRS and CDR2 YFSETQ come from the germline V gene. Written as DNA, the CDR3 is TGCGCCAGCAGCTCAGGTAGTGGTGATACGCAGTATTTT. Residues: CASSSGSGDTQYF.

The chain joins TRBV4-1 to TRBJ1-5, with D perhaps TRBD1 (6 bases). Trimming removed 3 bases at V and 6 bases at J, with 18 bases between. CDR3 length equals 16 residues. CDR1 is MGHRA and CDR2 is YSYEKL in the germline V gene. The CDR3: CASSQAQRDTGQPQHF. Here the CDR3 DNA reads TGCGCCAGCAGCCAGGCACAACGGGACACTGGTCAGCCCCAGCATTTT.

CDR3 DNA: TGTGCCAGCAGCTTAGCCGGTATGGGGAATTCACCCCTCCACTTT. Translated, it gives CASSLAGMGNSPLHF. The chain has TRBV7-2 and TRBJ1-6; D unresolved. Germline loops: CDR1 SGHTA, CDR2 FQGNSA. The CDR3 totals 15 residues. Trimming shortened V by 0 bases and J by 7 bases, and 10 bases separated the two germline ends.

V and J are TRBV6-4 and TRBJ2-1; D gene ambiguous. The CDR3 spans 14 residues. The V end was cut by 7 bases, the J end by 1 base, with 11 bases between. The germline V gene has CDR1 MRHNA and CDR2 SNTAGT. CDR3 in DNA: TGTGCCAGCAAGCCCGACCATTCCTACAATGAGCAGTTCTTC. This sequence encodes CASKPDHSYNEQFF.

The V gene is TRBV6-6, the J gene TRBJ2-7; D unresolved. V was shortened by 6 bases and J by 4 bases, with 16 bases between the two germline ends. Germline assignment: CDR1 MNHNY and CDR2 SVGAGI (reference sequence). The CDR3 consists of 14 residues. The CDR3 spells CASSRADGWYEQYF. In DNA, the CDR3 is TGTGCCAGCAGCCGCGCCGACGGGTGGTACGAGCAGTACTTC.

The chain carries TRBV30 and TRBJ1-1; D call uncertain. The V and J ends lost 4 bases and 4 bases respectively, with 13 bases between them. Germline CDR1 is GTSNPN and CDR2 is SVGIG (reference sequence). The CDR3 sequence is 13 residues long. The CDR3 nucleotides are TGTGCCTGGACTCTAGGAAAAACCACTGAAGCTTTCTTT. Residues: CAWTLGKTTEAFF.

The V call is TRBV5-6, the J call TRBJ1-1; D is unclear. CDR1 SGHDT and CDR2 YYEEEE come from the germline V gene. The CDR3 loop spans 12 amino acids. Trimming removed 4 bases from V and 6 bases from J, with 10 bases in between. The DNA for the CDR3 is TGTGCCAGCAGCGGATCCACAGCTGAAGCTTTCTTT. Its protein product is CASSGSTAEAFF.

The chain uses TRBV18 and TRBJ1-1; the D is unclear. Germline V gene lookup returns CDR1 KGHSH and CDR2 LQKENI. The CDR3 is 14 amino acids. V was pared by 5 bases and J by 1 base, with 11 bases between. CDR3 DNA sequence: TGTGCCAGCTCAATGGGTTTTGGGAACACTGAAGCTTTCTTT. This translates into CASSMGFGNTEAFF.

This chain joins TRBV11-2 and TRBJ2-3; the match to TRBD2 covers 13 bases. The trim removed 5 bases at V and 1 base at J, leaving 3 bases unmatched. CDR1 and CDR2 (germline): SGHAT, FQNNGV. CDR3 size: 16 residues. The CDR3 DNA is TGTGCCAGCAGCCATGGACTAGCGGGAGGCACAGATACGCAGTATTTT. Its protein is CASSHGLAGGTDTQYF. Drawing the rest from reference TRBV11-2 and TRBJ2-3, the complete variable domain is EAGVAQSPRYKIIEKRQSVAFWCNPISGHATLYWYQQILGQGPKLLIQFQNNGVVDDSQLPKDRFSAERLKGVDSTLKIQPAKLEDSAVYLCASSHGLAGGTDTQYFGPGTRLTVL.

This chain links TRBV11-2 with TRBJ2-1; TRBD1 aligns across 8 bases. This CDR3 spans 16 amino acids. Germline loops: CDR1 SGHAT, CDR2 FQNNGV. V lost 4 bases, J lost 4 bases, and 9 bases stayed unmatched. The DNA for the CDR3 is TGTGCCAGCAGCTCCCTACAGGGGGGCTCTTACAATGAGCAGTTCTTC. It specifies CASSSLQGGSYNEQFF.